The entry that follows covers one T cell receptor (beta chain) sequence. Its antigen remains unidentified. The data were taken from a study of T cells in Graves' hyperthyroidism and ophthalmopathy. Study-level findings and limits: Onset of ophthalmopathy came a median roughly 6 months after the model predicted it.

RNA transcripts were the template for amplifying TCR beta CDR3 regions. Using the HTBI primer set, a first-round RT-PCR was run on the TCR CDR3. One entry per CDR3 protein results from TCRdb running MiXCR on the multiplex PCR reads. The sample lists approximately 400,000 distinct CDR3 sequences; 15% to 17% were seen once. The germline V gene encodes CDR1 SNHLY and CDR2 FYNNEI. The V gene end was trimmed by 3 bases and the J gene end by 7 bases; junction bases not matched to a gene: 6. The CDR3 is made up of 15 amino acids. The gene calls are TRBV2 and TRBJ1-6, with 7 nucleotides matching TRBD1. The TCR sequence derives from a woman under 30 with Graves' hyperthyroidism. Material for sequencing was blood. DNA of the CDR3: TGTGCCAGCAGTGACCAGGGGACAGCCAATTCACCCCTCCACTTT. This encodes CASSDQGTANSPLHF.